This TCR beta chain is from a study of beta chain features in type 1 diabetes. The CDR3 is made up of 13 amino acids. Trimming took off 2 bases at V and 7 bases at J, with 12 bases between the two ends. Germline assignment: CDR1 SGHVS and CDR2 FQNEAQ. As every portion of the isolated RNA was reverse transcribed, the sequencing read expressed TCRB transcripts. Produced via immunoSEQ multiplex PCR; TCRdb's table is partial and in-frame only. The sample lists around 500,000 clones, approximately 10% occurring once. Study conclusions and caveats: It was among patients, rather than healthy donors, that naive, central memory and Treg TCRB repertoires appeared more similar. At VDJ recombination sites, type 1 diabetes patients had fewer insertions and more deleted nucleotides.

This clone was observed a handful of times. Its antigen remains unknown. The source material was naive CD4+ T cells from blood. The chain is built from TRBV7-8 and TRBJ2-7; D gene unclear. The sequence was collected from a woman aged 18-35 years in good health. The CDR3 loop reads CASSLKPVWEQYV. The CDR3 DNA reads TGTGCCAGCAGCTTAAAACCAGTTTGGGAGCAGTACGTC.